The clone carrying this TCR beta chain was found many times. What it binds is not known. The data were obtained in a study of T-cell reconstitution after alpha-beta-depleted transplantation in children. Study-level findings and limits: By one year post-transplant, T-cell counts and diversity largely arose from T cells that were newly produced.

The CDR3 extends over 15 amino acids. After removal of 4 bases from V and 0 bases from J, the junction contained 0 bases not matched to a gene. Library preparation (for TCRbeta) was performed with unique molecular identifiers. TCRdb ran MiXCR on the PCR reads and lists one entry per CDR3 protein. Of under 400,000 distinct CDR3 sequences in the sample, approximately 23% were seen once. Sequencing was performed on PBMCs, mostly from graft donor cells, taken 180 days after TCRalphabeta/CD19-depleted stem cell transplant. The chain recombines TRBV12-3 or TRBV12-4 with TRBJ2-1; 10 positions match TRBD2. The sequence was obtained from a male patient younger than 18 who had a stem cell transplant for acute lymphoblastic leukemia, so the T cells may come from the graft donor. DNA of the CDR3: TGTGCCAGCAGTTCTAGCGGGGGCTCCTACAATGAGCAGTTCTTC. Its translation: CASSSSGGSYNEQFF.